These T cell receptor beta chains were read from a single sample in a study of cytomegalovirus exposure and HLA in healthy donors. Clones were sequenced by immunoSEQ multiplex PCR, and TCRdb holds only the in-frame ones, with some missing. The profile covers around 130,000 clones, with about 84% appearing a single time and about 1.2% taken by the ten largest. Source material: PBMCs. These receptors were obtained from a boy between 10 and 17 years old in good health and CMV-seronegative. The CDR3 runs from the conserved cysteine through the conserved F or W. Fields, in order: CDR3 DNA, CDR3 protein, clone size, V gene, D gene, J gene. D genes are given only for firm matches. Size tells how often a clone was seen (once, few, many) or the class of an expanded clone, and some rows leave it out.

TGTGCCAGCTCACCGCTAGAGACTAGTTCCTACGAGCAGTACTTC	CASSPLETSSYEQYF	.	TRBV18	.	TRBJ2-7
TGCGCCAGCAGCTTGGATCCGACAGGGGGCGGACAGCCCCAGCATTTT	CASSLDPTGGGQPQHF	.	TRBV5-1	TRBD1	TRBJ1-5
TGTGCCAGCAGCTTTGGCAGTACCTACGAGCAGTACTTC	CASSFGSTYEQYF	.	TRBV7-6	.	TRBJ2-7
TGCAGCGTTGTAAGAGGGGCCAGGGGGCTGGAAGCTTTCTTT	CSVVRGARGLEAFF	.	TRBV29-1	TRBD1	TRBJ1-1
TGCAGCGGTCGGGACAGGGGGCCGGGAGAGACCCAGTACTTC	CSGRDRGPGETQYF	.	TRBV29-1	TRBD1	TRBJ2-5
TGTGCCAGCAGCCGCACAGGGTCTCGGGTTAACTATGGCTACACCTTC	CASSRTGSRVNYGYTF	.	TRBV2	.	TRBJ1-2
TGTGCCAGCAGCTTGGACAGGGGGGTTGGCTATGGCTACACCTTC	CASSLDRGVGYGYTF	.	TRBV7-8	TRBD1	TRBJ1-2
TGTGCCAGCAGTTCACTAGCGGGAGGTCGAGAGACCCAGTACTTC	CASSSLAGGRETQYF	.	TRBV6-5	TRBD2	TRBJ2-5
TGTGCCAGCACAGGGTTCGGCAATGAGCAGTTCTTC	CASTGFGNEQFF	.	TRBV6-1	.	TRBJ2-1
TGTGCCAGCAGCTTGGTAGGGACAGGGGACTCTGGGGCCAACGTCCTGACTTTC	CASSLVGTGDSGANVLTF	.	TRBV5-6	TRBD1	TRBJ2-6
TGTGCCAGCAGGGGGCCGGATACGCAGTATTTT	CASRGPDTQYF	.	TRBV27	.	TRBJ2-3
TGTGCCAGCAGCTTAGCCAGCGGGAGTAGAAATGAGCAGTTCTTC	CASSLASGSRNEQFF	.	TRBV7-7	TRBD2	TRBJ2-1
TGTGCCAGCAGTCTCAGCGGGGCTATAGAGCAGTACTTC	CASSLSGAIEQYF	.	TRBV28	TRBD2	TRBJ2-7
TGTGCCAGCAGTCCGCTAGCGGGAGCCTCCAATGAGCAGTTCTTC	CASSPLAGASNEQFF	.	TRBV2	TRBD2	TRBJ2-1
TGTGCCAGCAAGGGTGGCGGGAGTTCCTACAATGAGCAGTTCTTC	CASKGGGSSYNEQFF	few	TRBV2	TRBD2	TRBJ2-1
TGCGCCAGCAGCTTGGAACAGGTCCAAGAGACCCAGTACTTC	CASSLEQVQETQYF	.	TRBV5-1	.	TRBJ2-5
TGTGCCAGCAGCTTAGCCGACTATGGCTACACCTTC	CASSLADYGYTF	.	TRBV7-2	.	TRBJ1-2
TGTGCCAGCAGCTCCGAAGGCACAGGGAGCTACGAGCAGTACTTC	CASSSEGTGSYEQYF	.	TRBV5-6	.	TRBJ2-7
TGCGCCAGCAGCGCCGGGACAGGGGGCTACGAGCAGTACTTC	CASSAGTGGYEQYF	.	TRBV5-1	TRBD1	TRBJ2-7
TGTGCCAGCAGTGGACAAATTTACAATGAGCAGTTCTTC	CASSGQIYNEQFF	.	TRBV2	.	TRBJ2-1
TGTGCCAGCACCCGGGACACCGGGGAGCTGTTTTTT	CASTRDTGELFF	once	TRBV5-4	.	TRBJ2-2
TGTGCCAGCCGACTAGCGGGCAACAATGAGCAGTTCTTC	CASRLAGNNEQFF	.	TRBV25-1	TRBD2	TRBJ2-1
TGTGCCAGCAGCCGCCCACTAGCGGGAGTACCCTACGAGCAGTACTTC	CASSRPLAGVPYEQYF	few	TRBV5-4	TRBD2	TRBJ2-7
TGTGCCAGCAGCCTCCTCGGGGGAGCTGGAAACACCATATATTTT	CASSLLGGAGNTIYF	.	TRBV14	.	TRBJ1-3
TGCGCCAGCAGTTTTGAGCGGGGTTCCTACGAGCAGTACTTC	CASSFERGSYEQYF	.	TRBV5-1	TRBD2	TRBJ2-7
TGTGCCAGTAAGAAGCGAGGGCGAGGAGCTTACAATGAGCAGTTCTTC	CASKKRGRGAYNEQFF	medium-sized	TRBV19	.	TRBJ2-1
TGTGCCAGCAGCCCTGGGGTGGGCGGGAGCGGGAAGGGAGAGACCCAGTACTTC	CASSPGVGGSGKGETQYF	.	TRBV7-2	TRBD2	TRBJ2-5
TGTGCCAGCAGCCCACCCGGGGTTAACACCGGGGAGCTGTTTTTT	CASSPPGVNTGELFF	.	TRBV28	.	TRBJ2-2
TGTGCCAGCAGCCCGGGGTTCTCCGGGGCCAACGTCCTGACTTTC	CASSPGFSGANVLTF	.	TRBV7-6	.	TRBJ2-6
TGTGCCAGCAGTGAAGTAGCGGGAGGGCCAGATACGCAGTATTTT	CASSEVAGGPDTQYF	.	TRBV2	TRBD2	TRBJ2-3
TGTGCCTGGAGTGTACTAGGGCAGGAGGACTACGAGCAGTACTTC	CAWSVLGQEDYEQYF	.	TRBV30	.	TRBJ2-7
TGTGCCAGCCACGCCAGCGGGAGGCACAATGAGCAGTTCTTC	CASHASGRHNEQFF	.	TRBV6-1	TRBD2	TRBJ2-1